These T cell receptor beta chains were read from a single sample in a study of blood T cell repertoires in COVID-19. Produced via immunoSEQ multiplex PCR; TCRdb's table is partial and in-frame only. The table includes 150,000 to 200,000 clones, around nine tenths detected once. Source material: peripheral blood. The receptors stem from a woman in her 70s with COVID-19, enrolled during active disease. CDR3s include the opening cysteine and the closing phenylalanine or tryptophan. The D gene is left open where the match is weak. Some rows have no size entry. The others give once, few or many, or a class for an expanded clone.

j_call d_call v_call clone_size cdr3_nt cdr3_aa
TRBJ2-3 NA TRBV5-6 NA TGTGCCAGCAGCCCGGATGCCGGGGGGCGAGTTGGCACAGATACGCAGTATTTT CASSPDAGGRVGTDTQYF
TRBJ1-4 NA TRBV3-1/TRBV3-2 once TGTGCCAGCAGCTACCAGGGGATTGGGGATGAAAAACTGTTTTTT CASSYQGIGDEKLFF
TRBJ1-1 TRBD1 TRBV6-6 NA TGTGCCAGCAGTTATAAGGGGGCAATGAACACTGAAGCTTTCTTT CASSYKGAMNTEAFF
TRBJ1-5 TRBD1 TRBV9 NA TGTGCCAGCGCCAGGGACAGCTCCAATCAGCCCCAGCATTTT CASARDSSNQPQHF
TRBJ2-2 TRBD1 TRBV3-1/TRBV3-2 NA TGTGCCAGCACCAAACGGACAGGGGCTAACACCGGGGAGCTGTTTTTT CASTKRTGANTGELFF
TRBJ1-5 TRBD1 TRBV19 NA TGTGCCAGTAGTATTTACGGACAGGGGACTCCTCATAGCAATCAGCCCCAGCATTTT CASSIYGQGTPHSNQPQHF
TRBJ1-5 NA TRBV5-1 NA TGCGCCAGCAGCTTGGTACCAGGGTTCAATCAGCCCCAGCATTTT CASSLVPGFNQPQHF
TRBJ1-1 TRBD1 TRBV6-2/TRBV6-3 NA TGTGCCAGCAGTTACTCGAACAGGGGGATTAAAAACACTGAAGCTTTCTTT CASSYSNRGIKNTEAFF
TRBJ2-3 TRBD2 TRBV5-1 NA TGCGCCAGCAGCTTCGCGGGACTAGCGGGAAACACAGATACGCAGTATTTT CASSFAGLAGNTDTQYF
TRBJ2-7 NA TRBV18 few TGTGCCAGCTCGCCGGACGGGGGGCGCTACGAGCAGTACTTC CASSPDGGRYEQYF
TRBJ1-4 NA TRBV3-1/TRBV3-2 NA TGTGCCAGCAGAACAACAGGGTCTAATGAAAAACTGTTTTTT CASRTTGSNEKLFF
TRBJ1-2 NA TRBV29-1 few TGCAGCGTTGAAGAAACAGGGAGAAACTATGGCTACACCTTC CSVEETGRNYGYTF
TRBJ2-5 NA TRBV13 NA TGTGCCAGCAGCTCCCCTGCCAGGGGTGGTGGGACCCAGTACTTC CASSSPARGGGTQYF
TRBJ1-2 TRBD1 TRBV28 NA TGTGCCAGCAGTACCGGGACAGCAGGCTATGGCTACACCTTC CASSTGTAGYGYTF
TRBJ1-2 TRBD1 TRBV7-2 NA TGTGCCAGCAGCTTAGGGCCAGGGGGCTATGGCTACACCTTC CASSLGPGGYGYTF
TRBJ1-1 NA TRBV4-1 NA TGCGCCAGCAGCCAAGACCGGGAAACTGAAGCTTTCTTT CASSQDRETEAFF
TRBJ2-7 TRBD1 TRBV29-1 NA TGCAGCGTTGTGGGACAGGAGAGCTCCTACGAGCAGTACTTC CSVVGQESSYEQYF
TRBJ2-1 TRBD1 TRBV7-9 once TGTGCCAGCAGCGTGAGGGACAGGGGGCGTACTACGGGATACAATGAGCAGTTCTTC CASSVRDRGRTTGYNEQFF
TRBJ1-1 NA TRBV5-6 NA TGTGCCAGCAGCCAGGGACACTTGAACACTGAAGCTTTCTTT CASSQGHLNTEAFF
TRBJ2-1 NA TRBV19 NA TGTGCCAGTAGTACCCGAAGTCAGTCCCATGAGCAGTTCTTC CASSTRSQSHEQFF
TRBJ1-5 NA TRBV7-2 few TGTGCCAGCAGCTTAAAGGGGGGGCGCCAGCCCCAGCATTTT CASSLKGGRQPQHF
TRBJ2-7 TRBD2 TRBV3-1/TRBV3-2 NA TGTGCCAGCAGCCAAGACCTAGCGGGGGGGCCCTCCTACGAGCAGTACTTC CASSQDLAGGPSYEQYF
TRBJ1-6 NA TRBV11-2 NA TGTGCCAGCAGCTTAGAACGGGACACCCGTAATTCACCCCTCCACTTT CASSLERDTRNSPLHF
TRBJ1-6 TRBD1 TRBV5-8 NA TGTGCCAGCAGCTTGTTCGACAGGGCGACCGATAATTCACCCCTCCACTTT CASSLFDRATDNSPLHF
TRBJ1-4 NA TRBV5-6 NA TGTGCCAGCAGCTGGGACTCCGACCGGCGTAATGAAAAACTGTTTTTT CASSWDSDRRNEKLFF
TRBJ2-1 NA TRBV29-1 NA TGCAGCGTCGGGAGACAGGGAGTTTACAATGAGCAGTTCTTC CSVGRQGVYNEQFF
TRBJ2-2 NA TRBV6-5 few TGTGCCAGCATAACAAAAACAGGGTCCGGGGAGCTGTTTTTT CASITKTGSGELFF
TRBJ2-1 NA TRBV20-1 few TGCAGTGCTGGAGTAAACAATGAGCAGTTCTTC CSAGVNNEQFF
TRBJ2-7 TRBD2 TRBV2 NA TGTGCCAGCAGGATGGGACTAGCGGGGGCAATGGACGAGCAGTACTTC CASRMGLAGAMDEQYF
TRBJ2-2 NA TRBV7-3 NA TGTGCCAGCAGCTTAACGGGGGGGCCGAACACCGGGGAGCTGTTTTTT CASSLTGGPNTGELFF
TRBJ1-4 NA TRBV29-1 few TGCAGCGTAGGCGTAAATCCGGGGGAAAAACTGTTTTTT CSVGVNPGEKLFF
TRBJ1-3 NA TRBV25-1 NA TGTGCCAGCAGTATGTTAGGGAGCTCTGGAAACACCATATATTTT CASSMLGSSGNTIYF
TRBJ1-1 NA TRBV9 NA TGTGCCAGCAGCCTGAGGGTGGGTGGTGAAGCTTTCTTT CASSLRVGGEAFF
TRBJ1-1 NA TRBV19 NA TGTGCCAGTACCCCTAACTTCCTCGCTGAAGCTTTCTTT CASTPNFLAEAFF
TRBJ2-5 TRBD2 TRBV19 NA TGTGCCAGTAGGGCGGGCAGGCGGGGGAAAGAGACCCAGTACTTC CASRAGRRGKETQYF
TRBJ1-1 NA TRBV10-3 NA TGTGCCATCAGCACACACGGGGGAGCTTTCTTT CAISTHGGAFF
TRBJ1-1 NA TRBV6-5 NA TGTGCCAGCAGTCCTTGGACGGGAAGGAACACTGAAGCTTTCTTT CASSPWTGRNTEAFF
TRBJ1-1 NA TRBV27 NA TGTGCCAGCAGGGGGGGTGTGGTCAGGAACACTGAAGCTTTCTTT CASRGGVVRNTEAFF
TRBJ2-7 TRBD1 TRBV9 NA TGTGCCAGCAGCCCAGGGACAGGGGTGGGCTACGAGCAGTACTTC CASSPGTGVGYEQYF
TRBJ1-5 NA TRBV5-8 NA TGTGCCAGCAGCCGACAGTACAATCAGCCCCAGCATTTT CASSRQYNQPQHF
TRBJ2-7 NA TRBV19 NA TGTGCCAGTACGCAGGGGGGAGGATACGAGCAGTACTTC CASTQGGGYEQYF
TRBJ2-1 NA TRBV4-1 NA TGCGCCAGCAGCCTGGGCCGAGTCGGGGGAGTCTACAATGAGCAGTTCTTC CASSLGRVGGVYNEQFF
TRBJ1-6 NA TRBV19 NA TGTGCCAGCCGAACCTTAGGGACTACCAATTCACCCCTCCACTTT CASRTLGTTNSPLHF
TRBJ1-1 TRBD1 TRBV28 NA TGTGCCAGCAGTTCCGGGACAGGGTTTAACACTGAAGCTTTCTTT CASSSGTGFNTEAFF
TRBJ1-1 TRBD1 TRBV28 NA TGTGCCAGCAGTTCCACTGCCGGGACAGGGAACACTGAAGCTTTCTTT CASSSTAGTGNTEAFF
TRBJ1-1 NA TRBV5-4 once TGTGCCAGCAGCTTGCGACAGGCTATGAACACTGAAGCTTTCTTT CASSLRQAMNTEAFF
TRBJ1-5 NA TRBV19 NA TGTGCCAGTAATGGCCAGCCCCAGCATTTT CASNGQPQHF
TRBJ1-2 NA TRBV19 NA TGTGCCAGTAGTATAGAGCATGGGGGACTCTATGGCTACACCTTC CASSIEHGGLYGYTF
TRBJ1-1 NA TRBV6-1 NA TGTGCCAGCAGTGATGTAGCCCGCTACCCATTTGGCACGAACACTGAAGCTTTCTTT CASSDVARYPFGTNTEAFF
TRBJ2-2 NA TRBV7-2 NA TGTGCCAGCAGCTACCTAGACACCGGGGAGCTGTTTTTT CASSYLDTGELFF